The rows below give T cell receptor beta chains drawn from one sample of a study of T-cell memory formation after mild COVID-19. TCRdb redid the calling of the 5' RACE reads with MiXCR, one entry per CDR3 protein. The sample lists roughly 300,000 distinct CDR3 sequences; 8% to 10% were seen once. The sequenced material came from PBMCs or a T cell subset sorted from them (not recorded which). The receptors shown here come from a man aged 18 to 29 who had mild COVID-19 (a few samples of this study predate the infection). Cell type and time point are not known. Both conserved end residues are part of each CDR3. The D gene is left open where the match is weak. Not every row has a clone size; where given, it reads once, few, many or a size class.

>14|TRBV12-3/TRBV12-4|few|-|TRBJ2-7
CASSWTPLSYEQYF
TGTGCCAGCAGCTGGACTCCTCTCTCCTACGAGCAGTACTTC
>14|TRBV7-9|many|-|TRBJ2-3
CASSLVGSTDTQYF
TGTGCCAGCAGCTTAGTGGGCAGCACAGATACGCAGTATTTT
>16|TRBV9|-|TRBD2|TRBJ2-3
CASSVVGTTITDTQYF
TGTGCCAGCAGCGTAGTTGGGACTACAATCACAGATACGCAGTATTTT
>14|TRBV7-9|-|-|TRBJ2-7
CASTRARGPYEQYF
TGTGCCAGCACGAGGGCTCGGGGCCCCTACGAGCAGTACTTC
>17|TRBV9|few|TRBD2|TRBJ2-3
CASSVAASGGVSDTQYF
TGTGCCAGCAGCGTAGCGGCTAGCGGGGGGGTCTCAGATACGCAGTATTTT
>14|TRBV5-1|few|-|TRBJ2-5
CASSLGEKGETQYF
TGCGCCAGCAGCTTGGGGGAGAAGGGAGAGACCCAGTACTTC
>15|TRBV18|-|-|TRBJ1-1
CASSPLGSGGTEAFF
TGTGCCAGCTCACCTCTGGGGTCCGGGGGCACTGAAGCTTTCTTT
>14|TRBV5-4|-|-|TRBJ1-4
CASSSGTSNEKLFF
TGTGCCAGCAGCTCGGGGACTTCTAATGAAAAACTGTTTTTT
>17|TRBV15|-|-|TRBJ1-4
CATSRAILWASYGKLFF
TGTGCCACCAGCAGAGCTATACTCTGGGCTTCGTATGGAAAACTGTTTTTT
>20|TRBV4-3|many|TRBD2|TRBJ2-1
CASSQASGGAFSSSYNEQFF
TGCGCCAGCAGCCAAGCTAGCGGGGGGGCCTTTTCATCCTCCTACAATGAGCAGTTCTTC
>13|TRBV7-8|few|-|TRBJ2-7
CASSRRVTYEQYF
TGTGCCAGCAGCAGACGGGTTACCTACGAGCAGTACTTC